These 11 T cell receptor beta chains originate from one sample sequenced in a study of cytomegalovirus exposure and HLA in healthy donors. The PCR had 60 Vbeta and 13 Jbeta primers. Sequencing used immunoSEQ multiplex PCR; TCRdb keeps in-frame clones, though not all of them. Of 120,000 to 150,000 clones listed, less than 90% are singletons. Sequenced input: PBMCs. Receptors were obtained from a boy aged 2 to 9 in good health and CMV-seronegative.

This chain links TRBV7-9 with TRBJ2-2; tentatively, D is TRBD1 (5 bases). The CDR3 length is 15 residues. Trimming cost V 11 bases and J 4 bases, with 20 bases left between them. Per the germline V gene, CDR1 is SEHNR and CDR2 is FQNEAQ (reference sequence). CDR3 DNA: TGTGCCGTGACAGCTCGGTGGTTTGGCACCGGGGAGCTGTTTTTT. It encodes CAVTARWFGTGELFF.

The rearrangement links TRBV27 to TRBJ2-7; TRBD2 might be the D (5 bases). V lost 0 bases and J lost 4, with 16 bases in between. Germline CDR1 and CDR2: MNHEY and SMNVEV (reference sequence). The CDR3 spans 16 residues. The CDR3 DNA follows: TGTGCCAGCAGTTTATCGGTAGGCGGGCATGGTTACGAGCAGTACTTC. Translated, it gives CASSLSVGGHGYEQYF.

The CDR3 spells CASSRSRGAADTQYF. The CDR3 nucleotides read TGTGCCAGCAGCCGAAGCAGGGGCGCCGCAGATACGCAGTATTTT. The V and J genes are TRBV7-6 and TRBJ2-3; weak D call: TRBD1 (6 bases). V lost 5 bases and J lost 4, with 16 bases in between. CDR3 length equals 15 residues. Germline V CDR1 and CDR2: SGHVS, FNYEAQ.

This chain links TRBV29-1 with TRBJ1-6; D not certain. Germline CDR1 and CDR2: SQVTM and ANQGSEA. V lost 7 bases and J 3 bases, leaving 13 bases between the germline ends. CDR3 size: 14 residues. CDR3 DNA sequence: TGCAGCGCCAAGGACGGGAACTATAATTCACCCCTCCACTTT. It is translated as CSAKDGNYNSPLHF.

CDR3 sequence reads: CASSSPGQDYEQYF. The CDR3 DNA is TGTGCCAGTAGTTCCCCGGGACAGGACTACGAGCAGTACTTC. V and J are TRBV19 and TRBJ2-7; 8 bases map to TRBD1. With 5 bases clipped from V and 3 bases from J, the junction kept 6 bases outside the gene matches. This CDR3 is 14 amino acids long. Germline CDR1 LNHDA, CDR2 SQIVND (reference sequence). The full variable domain, its missing parts supplied by reference TRBV19 and TRBJ2-7, is DGGITQSPKYLFRKEGQNVTLSCEQNLNHDAMYWYRQDPGQGLRLIYYSQIVNDFQKGDIAEGYSVSREKKESFPLTVTSAQKNPTAFYLCASSSPGQDYEQYFGPGTRLTVT.

This chain connects TRBV4-1 to TRBJ2-5, with D possibly TRBD1 on 5 matching bases. TRBJ2-7 matches the DNA end more closely, so the J call is doubtful. CDR3 length equals 16 residues. The germline V gene has CDR1 MGHRA and CDR2 YSYEKL. DNA for the CDR3: TGCGCCAGCAGCCAACCCCCCGACAGCTACAACTACGAGCAGTACTTC. Protein product: CASSQPPDSYNYEQYF.

The chain has TRBV28 and TRBJ2-2, with D tentatively TRBD2 (5 bases). The CDR3 is 17 residues long. Trimming stripped 1 base from V and 5 bases from J, with 17 bases between. From germline, CDR1 is MDHEN and CDR2 SYDVKM. The CDR3 sequence is CASSLLGASSSTGELFF. The CDR3 nucleotides are TGTGCCAGCAGTTTATTGGGTGCTAGCTCAAGTACCGGGGAGCTGTTTTTT.

This clone was found many times. The chain carries TRBV7-9 and TRBJ1-4; D unresolved. The germline V and J ends were trimmed by 2 bases and 5 bases, with 12 bases remaining between them. The germline V gene encodes CDR1 SEHNR and CDR2 FQNEAQ (reference sequence). The CDR3 sequence is 15 residues long. The CDR3 region has the DNA TGTGCCAGCAGCTTACCCCGGGTTCGAAATGAAAAACTGTTTTTT. Its translation: CASSLPRVRNEKLFF.

The gene calls are TRBV29-1 and TRBJ1-1; TRBD1 matches at 7 bases. The junction had 6 bases not matched to a gene; V was cut back by 6 bases and J by 11 bases. The CDR3 loop spans 10 amino acids. Germline loops: CDR1 SQVTM, CDR2 ANQGSEA. CDR3 nucleotides: TGCAGCGTCCAGACAGGGTGGGCTTTCTTT. Translating it yields CSVQTGWAFF.

The V call is TRBV7-9, the J call TRBJ2-3; tentatively, D is TRBD1 (6 bases). The germline V and J ends were trimmed by 2 bases and 2 bases, with 11 bases remaining between them. CDR1 and CDR2 from the germline V gene are SEHNR and FQNEAQ (reference sequence). There are 15 residues in the CDR3. CDR3 nucleotide sequence: TGTGCCAGCAGCTTAAGTCAGGGGAACACAGATACGCAGTATTTT. Its translation: CASSLSQGNTDTQYF.

The CDR3 sequence is CASSFSGDPSFSTDTQYF. CDR3 coding DNA: TGTGCCAGCAGTTTCAGCGGGGACCCCTCATTTAGCACAGATACGCAGTATTTT. The chain carries TRBV27 and TRBJ2-3; 7 nucleotides match TRBD2. Germline CDR1 is MNHEY and CDR2 is SMNVEV (reference sequence). V lost 3 bases, J lost 0 bases, and 12 bases stayed unmatched. The CDR3 contains 18 residues.